These 6 T cell receptor beta chains share one sample of origin, sequenced in a study of long-term antiretroviral therapy in people with HIV. At survey level, the immunoSEQ assay was run in its v3.0 version. Generated by immunoSEQ multiplex PCR, the TCRdb table keeps only in-frame clones and is missing some. The table lists tens of thousands of clones, roughly 80% of them singletons. Sample: unsorted PBMCs, taken 1.9 years after starting antiretroviral therapy. All receptors come from a man aged 18 to 29 with HIV.

The chain couples TRBV29-1 to TRBJ1-5, with 9 bases lining up with TRBD1. The germline CDR1 and CDR2 sequences are SQVTM and ANQGSEA. V lost 4 bases to trimming and J lost 2 bases; unmatched junction nucleotides: 3. The CDR3 has 14 amino acids. In DNA, the CDR3 is TGCAGCGTTGGACAGGGGGTTGGCAATCAGCCCCAGCATTTT. Its protein product is CSVGQGVGNQPQHF.

Note on this clone: Other DNA sequences in this specimen translate into the identical CDR3. J is TRBJ2-7 and V is TRBV18, with D perhaps being TRBD1 or TRBD2 (5 bases each). Trimming stripped 3 bases from V and 7 bases from J, with 10 bases between. Germline CDR1 reads KGHSH; CDR2 reads LQKENI. The length of the CDR3 is 12 residues. As DNA, the CDR3 is TGTGCCAGCTCACCGGGGACGGAGGAGCAGTACGTC. Encoded protein: CASSPGTEEQYV.

This clone was counted between two and nine times. The chain combines TRBV5-5 with TRBJ2-7; D might be TRBD2 (5 bases). Trimming took 4 bases from V and 4 from J, leaving 24 bases between them. The CDR3 has 17 amino acids. CDR1 and CDR2 from the germline V gene are SGHKS and YYEKEE (reference sequence). The CDR3 DNA follows: TGTGCCAGCAGCGGACTGGGTATGCGTAGACTGTGGTACGAGCAGTACGTC. As protein: CASSGLGMRRLWYEQYV.

The CDR3 protein is CASSLGISNTGELFF. CDR3 nucleotides: TGTGCCAGCAGCTTGGGCATTTCGAACACCGGGGAGCTGTTTTTT. The chain is built from TRBV7-9 and TRBJ2-2; D gene ambiguous. The ends were cut back, 3 bases at V and 0 bases at J, with 8 bases in the middle. The CDR3 covers 15 residues. Germline assignment: CDR1 SEHNR and CDR2 FQNEAQ (reference sequence).

The chain links TRBV2 to TRBJ2-7, with 8 nucleotides matching TRBD2. The CDR3 spans 18 residues. Germline values: CDR1 SNHLY, CDR2 FYNNEI. The trim removed 4 bases at V and 0 bases at J, leaving 14 bases unmatched. The CDR3 region has the DNA TGTGCCAGCAGTGTGAGGCGGGGGGCATCTCTTACCTCCTACGAGCAGTACTTC. This sequence encodes CASSVRRGASLTSYEQYF.

This rearrangement joins TRBV12-2 to TRBJ1-5; TRBD1 is the table's D call, not checked against the DNA. TRBV12-2 is a recognized pseudogene. The CDR3 spans 16 residues. CDR3 in DNA: TGTGCAAGTCGCACTCGGACAGGCTTTAGCAATCAGCCCCAGCATTTT. Its translation is CASRTRTGFSNQPQHF.